This T cell receptor (beta chain) appears in the sequencing data of a study of beta chain features in type 1 diabetes. Germline values: CDR1 SEHNR, CDR2 FQNEAQ (reference sequence). The CDR3 is 15 residues long. V shed 5 bases, J shed 9 bases, and the junction held 12 bases outside the gene matches. TCRB transcripts that were expressed got sequenced, as all of the isolated RNA had been reverse transcribed. Generated by immunoSEQ multiplex PCR, the TCRdb table keeps only in-frame clones and is missing some. The table records under 450,000 clones, roughly 16% of them present only once. The chain links TRBV7-9 to TRBJ2-1; 8 positions match TRBD2. Input material: naive CD4+ T cells from blood. The sequence was collected from a woman aged 18-29 years in good health. CDR3 region: CASSPGTRLLSEQFF. The DNA for the CDR3 is TGTGCCAGCAGCCCCGGGACTAGGTTATTGAGTGAGCAGTTCTTC.